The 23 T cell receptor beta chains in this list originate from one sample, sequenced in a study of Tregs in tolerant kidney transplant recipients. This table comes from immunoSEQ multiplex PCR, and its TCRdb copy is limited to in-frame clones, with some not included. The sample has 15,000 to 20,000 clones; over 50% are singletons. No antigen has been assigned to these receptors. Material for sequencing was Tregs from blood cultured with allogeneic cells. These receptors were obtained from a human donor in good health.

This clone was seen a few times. In DNA, the CDR3 is TGTGCCAGCAGCCTCTTGGGGGGGCAGTTCTTC. Its protein is CASSLLGGQFF. V gene TRBV7-2 combines with J gene TRBJ2-1, with a weak D call TRBD2 (6 bases). Germline lookup yields CDR1 SGHTA and CDR2 FQGNSA. The CDR3 covers 11 residues. The V end was cut by 5 bases, the J end by 12 bases, with 11 bases between.

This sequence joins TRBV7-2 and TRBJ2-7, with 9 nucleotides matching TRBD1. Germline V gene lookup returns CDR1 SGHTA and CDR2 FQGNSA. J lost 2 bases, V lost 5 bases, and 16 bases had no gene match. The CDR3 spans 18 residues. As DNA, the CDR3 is TGTGCCAGCAGCCCCCTGGGACAGGGAAGAGCTCGGGCCTACGAGCAGTACTTC. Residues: CASSPLGQGRARAYEQYF.

Here the CDR3 DNA reads TGTGCCAGCGGAATTGTTGGGGAGACCCAGTACTTC. As protein: CASGIVGETQYF. The chain joins TRBV5-5 to TRBJ2-5, with unresolved D. Trimming pared 7 bases from V and 5 bases from J, leaving 12 bases between. The CDR3 sequence is 12 residues long. The germline V gene encodes CDR1 SGHKS and CDR2 YYEKEE (reference sequence).

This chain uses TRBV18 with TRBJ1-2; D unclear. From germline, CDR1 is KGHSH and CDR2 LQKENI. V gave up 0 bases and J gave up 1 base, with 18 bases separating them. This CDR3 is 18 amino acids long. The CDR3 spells CASSPPPHQQAFNYGYTF. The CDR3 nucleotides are TGTGCCAGCTCACCACCGCCCCACCAGCAGGCCTTTAACTATGGCTACACCTTC.

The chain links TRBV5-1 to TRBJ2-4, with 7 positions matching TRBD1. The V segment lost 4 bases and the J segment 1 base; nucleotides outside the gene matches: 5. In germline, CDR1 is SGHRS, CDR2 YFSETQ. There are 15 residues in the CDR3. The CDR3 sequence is CASSRTGVAKNIQYF. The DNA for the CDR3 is TGCGCCAGCAGCCGGACAGGAGTGGCCAAAAACATTCAGTACTTC.

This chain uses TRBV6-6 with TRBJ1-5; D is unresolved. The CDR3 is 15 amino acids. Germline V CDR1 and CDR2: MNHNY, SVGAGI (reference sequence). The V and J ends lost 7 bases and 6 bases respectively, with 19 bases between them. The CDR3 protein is CASTLSRGAAQPQHF. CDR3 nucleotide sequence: TGTGCCAGCACCCTAAGCCGGGGTGCCGCTCAGCCCCAGCATTTT.

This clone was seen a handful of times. The CDR3 nucleotides read TGTGCCCAGCGGCAGGGGAAGGACTATGGCTACACCTTC. Translating gives CAQRQGKDYGYTF. The chain is built from TRBV6-5 and TRBJ1-2; D may be TRBD1 (6 bases). The V end was cut by 11 bases, the J end by 3 bases, with 16 bases between. The CDR3 runs to 13 residues. CDR1 is MNHEY and CDR2 is SVGAGI in the germline V gene.

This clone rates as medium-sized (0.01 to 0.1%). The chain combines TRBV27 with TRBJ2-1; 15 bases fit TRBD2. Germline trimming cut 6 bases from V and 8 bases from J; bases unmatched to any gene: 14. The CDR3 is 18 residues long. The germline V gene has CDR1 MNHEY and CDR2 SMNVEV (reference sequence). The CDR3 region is CASSPIGTSGGRWDEQFF. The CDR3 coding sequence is TGTGCCAGCAGCCCGATCGGGACTAGCGGGGGGCGGTGGGATGAGCAGTTCTTC.

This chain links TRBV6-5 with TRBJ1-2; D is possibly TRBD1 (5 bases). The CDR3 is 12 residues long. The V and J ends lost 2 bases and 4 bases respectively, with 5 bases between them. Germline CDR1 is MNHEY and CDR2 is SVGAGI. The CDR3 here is CASSYGGYGYTF. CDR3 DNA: TGTGCCAGCAGTTACGGGGGCTATGGCTACACCTTC.

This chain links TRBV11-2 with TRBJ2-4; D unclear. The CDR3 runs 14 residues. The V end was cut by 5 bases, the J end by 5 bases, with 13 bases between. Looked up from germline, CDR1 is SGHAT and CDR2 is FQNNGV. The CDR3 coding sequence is TGTGCCAGCAGCCTCCCCGCCAGACAAAACATTCAGTACTTC. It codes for CASSLPARQNIQYF.

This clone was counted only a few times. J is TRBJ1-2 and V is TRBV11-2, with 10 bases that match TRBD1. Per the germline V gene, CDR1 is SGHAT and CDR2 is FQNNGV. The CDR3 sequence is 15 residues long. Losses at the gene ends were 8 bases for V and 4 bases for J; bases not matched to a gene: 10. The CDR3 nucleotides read TGTGCCAGCCTTCCCGACAGGGGGCTGATCTATGGCTACACCTTC. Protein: CASLPDRGLIYGYTF.

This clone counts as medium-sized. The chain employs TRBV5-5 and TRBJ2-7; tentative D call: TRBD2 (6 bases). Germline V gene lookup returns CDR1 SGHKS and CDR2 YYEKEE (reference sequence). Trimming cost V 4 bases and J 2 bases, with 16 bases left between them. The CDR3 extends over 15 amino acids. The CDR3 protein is CASSRRRDLTYEQYF. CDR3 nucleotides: TGTGCCAGCAGCCGCCGTCGGGACTTAACCTACGAGCAGTACTTC.

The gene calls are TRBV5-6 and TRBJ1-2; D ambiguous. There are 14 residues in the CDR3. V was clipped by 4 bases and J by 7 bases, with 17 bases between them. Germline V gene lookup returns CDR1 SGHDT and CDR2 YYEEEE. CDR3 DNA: TGTGCCAGCAGCACCCCAGGAGGCCGGGGTGGCTACACCTTC. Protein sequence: CASSTPGGRGGYTF. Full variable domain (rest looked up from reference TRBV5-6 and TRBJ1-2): DAGVTQSPTHLIKTRGQQVTLRCSPKSGHDTVSWYQQALGQGPQFIFQYYEEEERQRGNFPDRFSGHQFPNYSSELNVNALLLGDSALYLCASSTPGGRGGYTFGSGTRLTVV.

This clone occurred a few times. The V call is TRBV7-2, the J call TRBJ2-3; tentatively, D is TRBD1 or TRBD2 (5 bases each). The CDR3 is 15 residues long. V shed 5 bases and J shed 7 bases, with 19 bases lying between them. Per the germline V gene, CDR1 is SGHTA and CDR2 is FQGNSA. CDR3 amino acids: CASSLRTGRPNTQYF. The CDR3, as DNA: TGTGCCAGCAGCCTTCGGACGGGGCGCCCAAATACGCAGTATTTT.

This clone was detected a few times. This CDR3 is CASSSRQGNTEAFF. The CDR3 DNA reads TGTGCCAGCTCATCTCGACAGGGGAACACTGAAGCTTTCTTT. This chain joins TRBV18 and TRBJ1-1; 7 positions match TRBD1. CDR3 length equals 14 residues. Germline CDR1 KGHSH, CDR2 LQKENI. Trimming at V came to 5 bases and at J to 1 base, leaving 4 bases not matched to a gene.

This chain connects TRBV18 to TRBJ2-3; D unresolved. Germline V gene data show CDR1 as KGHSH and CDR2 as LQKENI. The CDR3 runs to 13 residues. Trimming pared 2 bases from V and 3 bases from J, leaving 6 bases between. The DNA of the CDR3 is TGTGCCAGCTCACCAGTTCCTACAGATACGCAGTATTTT. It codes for CASSPVPTDTQYF.

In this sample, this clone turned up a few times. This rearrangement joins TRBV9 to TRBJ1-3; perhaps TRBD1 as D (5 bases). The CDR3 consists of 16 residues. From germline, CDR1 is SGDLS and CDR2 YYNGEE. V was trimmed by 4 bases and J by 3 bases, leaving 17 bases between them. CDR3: CASSPRGGSGGNTIYF. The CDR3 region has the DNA TGTGCCAGCAGCCCAAGGGGTGGCTCGGGTGGAAACACCATATATTTT.

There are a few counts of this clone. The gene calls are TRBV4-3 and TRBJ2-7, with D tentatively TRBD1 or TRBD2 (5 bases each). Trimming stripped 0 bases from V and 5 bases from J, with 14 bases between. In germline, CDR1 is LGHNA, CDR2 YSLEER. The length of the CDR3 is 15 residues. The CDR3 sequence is CASSQETGRVHEQYF. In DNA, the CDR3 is TGCGCCAGCAGCCAAGAAACGGGACGAGTCCACGAGCAGTACTTC.

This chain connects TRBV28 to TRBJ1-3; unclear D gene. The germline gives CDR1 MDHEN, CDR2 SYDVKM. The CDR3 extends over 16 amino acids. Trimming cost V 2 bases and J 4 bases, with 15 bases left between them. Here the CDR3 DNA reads TGTGCCAGCAGTTTAGAGACACATAAGGGAGGAAACACCATATATTTT. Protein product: CASSLETHKGGNTIYF.

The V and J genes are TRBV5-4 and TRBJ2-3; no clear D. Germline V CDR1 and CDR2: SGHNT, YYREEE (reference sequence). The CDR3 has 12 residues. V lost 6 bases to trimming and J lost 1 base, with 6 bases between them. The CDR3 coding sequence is TGTGCCAGCACCAAGGGCACAGATACGCAGTATTTT. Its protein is CASTKGTDTQYF.

The CDR3 here is CASSKALGRASGNTIYF. Here the CDR3 DNA reads TGTGCCAGCAGCAAAGCGCTAGGCAGGGCGTCCGGAAACACCATATATTTT. This chain uses TRBV21-1 with TRBJ1-3; the DNA was not used to check the table's D call, TRBD1. TRBV21-1 is noted as a pseudogene. This CDR3 is built from 17 residues.

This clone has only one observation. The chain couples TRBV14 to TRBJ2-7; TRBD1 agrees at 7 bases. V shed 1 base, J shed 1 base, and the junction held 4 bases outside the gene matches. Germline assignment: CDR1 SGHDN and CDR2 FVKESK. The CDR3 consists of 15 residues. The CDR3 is CASSQVPGGSYEQYF. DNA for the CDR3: TGTGCCAGCAGCCAAGTCCCAGGGGGTTCCTACGAGCAGTACTTC.

The CDR3 loop reads CAWAPTDTDTQYF. In nucleotides, the CDR3 is TGTGCCTGGGCCCCCACGGACACAGATACGCAGTATTTT. The chain combines TRBV30 with TRBJ2-3; D uncertain. The CDR3 has 13 amino acids. Germline loops: CDR1 GTSNPN, CDR2 SVGIG (reference sequence). Trimming left V 5 bases short and J 2 bases short, with 11 bases between.